This T cell receptor (beta chain) was identified in a study of OX40 agonist ivuxolimab in advanced cancers. Assay used: immunoSEQ multiplex PCR; TCRdb lists only in-frame clones, some missing. The table has about 70,000 clones, approximately 89% seen once. The sequence came from an adult with an advanced solid tumor such as melanoma, head and neck, liver or kidney cancer. Sample: CD4+ or CD8+ T cells sorted from blood, taken in a trial of the OX40 agonist ivuxolimab.

Written as DNA, the CDR3 is TGTGCCACCCTGTTAAGTGGGGGCTACACCTTC. It is translated as CATLLSGGYTF. The chain links TRBV6-5 to TRBJ1-2; D unresolved. Germline V gives CDR1 MNHEY, CDR2 SVGAGI. The CDR3 is made up of 11 amino acids. Trimming took off 10 bases at V and 8 bases at J, with 14 bases between the two ends.